This T cell receptor (beta chain) was observed in a study of cytomegalovirus exposure and HLA in healthy donors. General study results and limits: About 180 TCR beta chains were listed as cytomegalovirus-associated. When analyzed later, a missense DCLRE1C variant was found to be linked to TCR beta V- and J-gene trimming. Common viral pathogens seemed to be connected with several of the most significant clusters, according to a later analysis. According to a later analysis, donors in an Asian-associated ancestry cluster reportedly had fewer N-insertions than the approximately 720-donor mean.

This clone was picked up one time. Its antigen is not identified. From germline, CDR1 is SGHRS and CDR2 YFSETQ. This CDR3 has 13 amino acids. Trimming took off 4 bases at V and 6 bases at J, with 13 bases between the two ends. In the PCR, 60 Vbeta and 13 Jbeta primers were used. Data came from immunoSEQ multiplex PCR; TCRdb stores just in-frame clones and leaves some out. This table holds roughly 110,000 clones, around three quarters found once. Material: PBMCs. The V and J genes are TRBV5-1 and TRBJ1-1; perhaps TRBD1 as D (5 bases). The clonotype comes from a female donor in good health and CMV-seronegative. Here the CDR3 DNA reads TGCGCCAGCAGCCCCGTGGGGGGTCCTGAAGCTTTCTTT. Its translation is CASSPVGGPEAFF. Full variable domain (missing parts from reference TRBV5-1 and TRBJ1-1): KAGVTQTPRYLIKTRGQQVTLSCSPISGHRSVSWYQQTPGQGLQFLFEYFSETQRNKGNFPGRFSGRQFSNSRSEMNVSTLELGDSALYLCASSPVGGPEAFFGQGTRLTVV.